This TCR beta chain was captured by sequencing in a study of early T cells in non-severe SARS-CoV-2 infection. Study-wide background: Sequencing used unsorted whole-blood bulk RNA, so chains lack pairing.

Attached unique molecular identifiers marked individual cDNA molecules. TCRdb used MiXCR to reprocess the 5' RACE reads, holding one entry per CDR3 protein. The sample gives about 76,000 distinct CDR3 sequences, approximately 11% of which show up once; approximately 4.5% is in the top ten. Germline values: CDR1 DFQATT, CDR2 SNEGSKA (reference sequence). There are 15 residues in the CDR3. With 7 bases clipped from V and 2 bases from J, the junction kept 7 bases outside the gene matches. The rearrangement joins TRBV20-1 to TRBJ2-4, with TRBD2 identical over 11 bases. The sequenced material came from whole blood. The source of this sequence is an adult who was a healthcare worker with PCR-confirmed SARS-CoV-2 infection or an uninfected control (not recorded which). CDR3 in DNA: TGCAGTGTTATGACTAGCGGGGTTACCAAAAACATTCAGTACTTC. It specifies CSVMTSGVTKNIQYF.